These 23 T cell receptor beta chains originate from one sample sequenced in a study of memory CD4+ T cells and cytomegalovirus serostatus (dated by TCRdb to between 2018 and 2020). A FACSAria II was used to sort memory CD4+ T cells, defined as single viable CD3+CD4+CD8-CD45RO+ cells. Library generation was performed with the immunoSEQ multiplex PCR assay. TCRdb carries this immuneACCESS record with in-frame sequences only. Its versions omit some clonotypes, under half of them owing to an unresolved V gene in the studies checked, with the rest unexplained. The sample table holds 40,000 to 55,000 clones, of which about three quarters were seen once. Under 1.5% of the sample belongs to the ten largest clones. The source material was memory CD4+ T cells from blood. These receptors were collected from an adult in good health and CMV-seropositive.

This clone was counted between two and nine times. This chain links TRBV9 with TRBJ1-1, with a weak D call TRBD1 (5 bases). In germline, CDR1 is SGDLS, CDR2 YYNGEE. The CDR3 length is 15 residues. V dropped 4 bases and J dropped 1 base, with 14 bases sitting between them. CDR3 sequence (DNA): TGTGCCAGCAGCCCCATGTTTGGGGGGAACACTGAAGCTTTCTTT. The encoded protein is CASSPMFGGNTEAFF.

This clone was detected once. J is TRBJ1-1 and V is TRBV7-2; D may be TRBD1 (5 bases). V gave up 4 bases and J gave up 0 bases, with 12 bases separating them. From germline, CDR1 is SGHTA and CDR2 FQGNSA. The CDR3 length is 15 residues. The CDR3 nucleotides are TGTGCCAGCAGCTCGGGACCGACGGTGAACACTGAAGCTTTCTTT. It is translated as CASSSGPTVNTEAFF. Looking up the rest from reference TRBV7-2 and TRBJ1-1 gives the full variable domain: GAGVSQSPSNKVTEKGKDVELRCDPISGHTALYWYRQSLGQGLEFLIYFQGNSAPDKSGLPSDRFSAERTGGSVSTLTIQRTQQEDSAVYLCASSSGPTVNTEAFFGQGTRLTVV.

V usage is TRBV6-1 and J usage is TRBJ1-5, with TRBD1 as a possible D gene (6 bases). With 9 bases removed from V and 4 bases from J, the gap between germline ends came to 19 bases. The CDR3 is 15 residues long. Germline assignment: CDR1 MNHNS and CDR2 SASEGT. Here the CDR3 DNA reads TGTGCCAGTCTACGGGCCGCTACAGGGAATCAGCCCCAGCATTTT. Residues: CASLRAATGNQPQHF.

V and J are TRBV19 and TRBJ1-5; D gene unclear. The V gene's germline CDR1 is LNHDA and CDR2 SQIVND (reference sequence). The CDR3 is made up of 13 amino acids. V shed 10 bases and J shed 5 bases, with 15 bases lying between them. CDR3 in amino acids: CATQDGGYQPQHF. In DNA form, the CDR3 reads TGTGCCACCCAGGACGGAGGATATCAGCCCCAGCATTTT.

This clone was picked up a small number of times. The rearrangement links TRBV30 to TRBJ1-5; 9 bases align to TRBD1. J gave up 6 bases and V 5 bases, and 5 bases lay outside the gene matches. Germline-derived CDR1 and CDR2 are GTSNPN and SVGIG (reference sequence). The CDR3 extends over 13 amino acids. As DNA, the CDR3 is TGTGCCTGGGGGACAGGGTTTAGTCAGCCCCAGCATTTT. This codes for CAWGTGFSQPQHF.

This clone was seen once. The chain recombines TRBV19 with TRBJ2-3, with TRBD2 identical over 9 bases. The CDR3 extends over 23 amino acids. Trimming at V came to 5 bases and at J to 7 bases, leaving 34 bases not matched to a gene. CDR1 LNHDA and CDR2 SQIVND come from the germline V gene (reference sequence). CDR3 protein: CASSPRGGMGTGTSPFQQNTQYF. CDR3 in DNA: TGTGCCAGTAGTCCCCGGGGGGGTATGGGGACCGGGACTAGCCCTTTCCAACAGAATACGCAGTATTTT.

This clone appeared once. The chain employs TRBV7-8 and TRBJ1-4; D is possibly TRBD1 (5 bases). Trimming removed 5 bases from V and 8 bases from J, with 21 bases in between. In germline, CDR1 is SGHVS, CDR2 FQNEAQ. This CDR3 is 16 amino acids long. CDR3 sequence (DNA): TGTGCCAGCAGCCCCCGGAGGGGAGCTGTCCGGGAAAAACTGTTTTTT. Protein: CASSPRRGAVREKLFF.

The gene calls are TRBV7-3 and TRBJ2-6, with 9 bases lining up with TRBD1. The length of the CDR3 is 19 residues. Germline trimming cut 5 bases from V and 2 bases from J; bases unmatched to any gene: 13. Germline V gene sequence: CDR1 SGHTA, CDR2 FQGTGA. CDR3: CASSPPRDRDSAGANVLTF. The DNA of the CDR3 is TGTGCCAGCAGCCCCCCCCGGGACAGGGACTCCGCTGGGGCCAACGTCCTGACTTTC. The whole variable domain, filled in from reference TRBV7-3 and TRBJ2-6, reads GAGVSQTPSNKVTEKGKYVELRCDPISGHTALYWYRQSLGQGPEFLIYFQGTGAADDSGLPNDRFFAVRPEGSVSTLKIQRTERGDSAVYLCASSPPRDRDSAGANVLTFGAGSRLTVL.

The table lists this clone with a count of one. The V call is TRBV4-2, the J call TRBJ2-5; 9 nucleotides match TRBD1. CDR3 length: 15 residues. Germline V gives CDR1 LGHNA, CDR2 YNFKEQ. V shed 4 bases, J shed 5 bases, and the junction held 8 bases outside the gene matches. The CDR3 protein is CASSLMTGGGETQYF. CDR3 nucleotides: TGTGCCAGCAGCCTCATGACAGGGGGAGGGGAGACCCAGTACTTC.

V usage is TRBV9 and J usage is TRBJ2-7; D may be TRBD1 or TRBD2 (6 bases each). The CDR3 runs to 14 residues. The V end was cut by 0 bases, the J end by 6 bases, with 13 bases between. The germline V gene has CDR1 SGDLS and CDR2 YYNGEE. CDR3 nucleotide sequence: TGTGCCAGCAGCGTAGTCGGGGGACAAAGCGAGCAGTACTTC. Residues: CASSVVGGQSEQYF.

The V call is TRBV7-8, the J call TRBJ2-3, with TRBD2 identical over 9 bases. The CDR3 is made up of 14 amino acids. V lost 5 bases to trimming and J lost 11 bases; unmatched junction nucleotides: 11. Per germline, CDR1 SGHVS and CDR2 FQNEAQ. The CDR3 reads CASSAQVTSGLQYF. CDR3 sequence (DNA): TGTGCCAGCAGCGCGCAGGTAACTAGCGGGCTGCAGTATTTT. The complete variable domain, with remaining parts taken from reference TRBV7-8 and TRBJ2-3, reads GAGVSQSPRYKVAKRGQDVALRCDPISGHVSLFWYQQALGQGPEFLTYFQNEAQLDKSGLPSDRFFAERPEGSVSTLKIQRTQQEDSAVYLCASSAQVTSGLQYFGPGTRLTVL.

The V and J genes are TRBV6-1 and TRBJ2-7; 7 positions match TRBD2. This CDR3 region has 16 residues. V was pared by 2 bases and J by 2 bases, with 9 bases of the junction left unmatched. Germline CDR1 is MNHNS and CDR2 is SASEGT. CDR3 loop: CASSELGGRGTYEQYF. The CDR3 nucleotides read TGTGCCAGCAGTGAACTAGGTGGGAGGGGAACCTACGAGCAGTACTTC.

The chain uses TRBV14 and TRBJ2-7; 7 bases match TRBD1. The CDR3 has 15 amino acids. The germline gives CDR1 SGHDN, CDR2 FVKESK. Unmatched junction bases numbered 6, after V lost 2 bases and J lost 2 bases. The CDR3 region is CASSQTGVMAYEQYF. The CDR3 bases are TGTGCCAGCAGCCAAACAGGGGTAATGGCCTACGAGCAGTACTTC. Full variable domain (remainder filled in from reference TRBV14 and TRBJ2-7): EAGVTQFPSHSVIEKGQTVTLRCDPISGHDNLYWYRRVMGKEIKFLLHFVKESKQDESGMPNNRFLAERTGGTYSTLKVQPAELEDSGVYFCASSQTGVMAYEQYFGPGTRLTVT.

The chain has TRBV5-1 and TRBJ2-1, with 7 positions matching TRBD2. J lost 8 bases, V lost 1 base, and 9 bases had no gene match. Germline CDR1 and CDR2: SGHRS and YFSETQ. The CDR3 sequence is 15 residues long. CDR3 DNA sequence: TGCGCCAGCAGCTTGCGTGCCAGCGGGGTCGATGAGCAGTTCTTC. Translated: CASSLRASGVDEQFF.

The DNA for the CDR3 is TGCGCCAGCAGTGACGGTAGCCGGGACCCCAATGAGCAGTTCTTC. Translation gives CASSDGSRDPNEQFF. This rearrangement joins TRBV10-1 to TRBJ2-1; D is tentatively TRBD1 or TRBD2 (5 bases each). This CDR3 region has 15 residues. Germline lookup yields CDR1 WNHNN and CDR2 SYGVQD (reference sequence). Trimming shortened V by 3 bases and J by 6 bases, and 15 bases separated the two germline ends.

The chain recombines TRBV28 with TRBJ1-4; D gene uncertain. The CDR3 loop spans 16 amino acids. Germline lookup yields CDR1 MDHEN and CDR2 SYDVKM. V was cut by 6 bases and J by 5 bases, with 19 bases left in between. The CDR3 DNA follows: TGTGCCAGCAGGTTCCGAGGTGGGAGAGGCAATGAAAAACTGTTTTTT. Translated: CASRFRGGRGNEKLFF.

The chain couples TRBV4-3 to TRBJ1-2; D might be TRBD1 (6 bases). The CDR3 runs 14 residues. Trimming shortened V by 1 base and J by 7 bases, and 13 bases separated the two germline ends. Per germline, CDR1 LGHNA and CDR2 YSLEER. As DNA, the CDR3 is TGCGCCAGCAGCCAAGGGGGGGCAGTGCGTGGCTACACCTTC. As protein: CASSQGGAVRGYTF.

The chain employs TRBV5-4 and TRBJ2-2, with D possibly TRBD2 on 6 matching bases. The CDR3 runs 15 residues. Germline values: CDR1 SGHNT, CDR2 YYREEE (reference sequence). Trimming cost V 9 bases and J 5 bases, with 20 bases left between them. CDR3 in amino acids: CATPWGVHGTGELFF. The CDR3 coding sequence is TGTGCCACCCCGTGGGGGGTGCATGGTACCGGGGAGCTGTTTTTT.

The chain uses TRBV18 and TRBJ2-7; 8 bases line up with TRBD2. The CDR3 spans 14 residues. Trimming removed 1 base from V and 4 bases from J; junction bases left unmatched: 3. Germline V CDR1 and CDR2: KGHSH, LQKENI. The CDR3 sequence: CASSPLAGRYEQYF. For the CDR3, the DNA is TGTGCCAGCTCACCACTAGCGGGAAGGTACGAGCAGTACTTC.

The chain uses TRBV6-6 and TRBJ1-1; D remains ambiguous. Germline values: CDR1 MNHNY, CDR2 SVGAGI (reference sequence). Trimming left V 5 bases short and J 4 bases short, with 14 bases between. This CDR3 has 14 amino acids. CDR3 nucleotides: TGTGCCAGCAGTCTCAGAATGAGGAGCACTGAAGCTTTCTTT. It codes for CASSLRMRSTEAFF.

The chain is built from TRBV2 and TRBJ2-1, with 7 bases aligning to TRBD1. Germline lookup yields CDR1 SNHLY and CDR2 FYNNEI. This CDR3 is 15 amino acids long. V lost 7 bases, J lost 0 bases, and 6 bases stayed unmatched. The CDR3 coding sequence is TGTGCCAGCAAGAGGGACAGACCCTCCTACAATGAGCAGTTCTTC. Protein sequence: CASKRDRPSYNEQFF.

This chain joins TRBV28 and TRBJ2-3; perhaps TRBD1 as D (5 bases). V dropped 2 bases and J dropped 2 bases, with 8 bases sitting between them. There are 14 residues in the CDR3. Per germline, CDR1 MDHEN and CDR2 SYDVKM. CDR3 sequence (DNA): TGTGCCAGCAGTTTACAGGGCTTCACAGATACGCAGTATTTT. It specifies CASSLQGFTDTQYF. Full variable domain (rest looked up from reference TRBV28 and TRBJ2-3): DVKVTQSSRYLVKRTGEKVFLECVQDMDHENMFWYRQDPGLGLRLIYFSYDVKMKEKGDIPEGYSVSREKKERFSLILESASTNQTSMYLCASSLQGFTDTQYFGPGTRLTVL.

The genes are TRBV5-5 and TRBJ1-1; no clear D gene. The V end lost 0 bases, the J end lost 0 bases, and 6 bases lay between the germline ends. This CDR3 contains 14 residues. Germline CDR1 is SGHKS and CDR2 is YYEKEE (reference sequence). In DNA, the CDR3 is TGTGCCAGCAGCTTGGCGACCGTGAACACTGAAGCTTTCTTT. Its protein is CASSLATVNTEAFF.